This TCR beta chain comes out of a study of blood T cell repertoires in COVID-19. Whole-study context: The analysed material was cDNA or gDNA that came from T cells, B-cell-depleted T cells, or PBMCs.

Trimming left V 2 bases short and J 7 bases short, with 10 bases between. The CDR3 is made up of 14 amino acids. In germline, CDR1 is SGHDT, CDR2 YYEEEE. Those enrolled in Seattle joined during active infection and were followed longitudinally afterward. Using immunoSEQ multiplex PCR, the repertoire was profiled, and TCRdb retains in-frame clones only, with some absent. The data contain roughly 150,000 clones, 85% to 90% of them singletons. Source material: peripheral blood. This receptor was obtained from a woman older than 75 with COVID-19, enrolled during active disease. The chain recombines TRBV5-6 with TRBJ1-6, with D possibly matching TRBD1 (5 bases). CDR3 DNA sequence: TGTGCCAGCAGCTTTTCGGACACCAATTCACCCCTCCACTTT. Translated: CASSFSDTNSPLHF.